The clone carrying this TCR delta chain was picked up many times. The target antigen is unknown. Other DNA sequences within the sample encode an identical CDR3. This sample is part of a study of γδ T cells in repeated Plasmodium falciparum infection. Study-level information: Four controlled malaria infections with P. falciparum NF54 spanned 644 days.

Flow sorting of PBMC yielded separate Vgamma9/Vdelta2+ and Vdelta2-negative gammadelta T cell populations for bulk repertoire analysis. Study-wide results and caveats: Over time and infection, Vgamma9/Vdelta2+ repertoires remained highly stable and polyclonal. Malian children's Vdelta2-negative repertoires appeared more expanded and less diverse than Australians'. Repeated controlled infections reportedly drove waves of new clonotype selection in Vdelta2-negative, mostly Vdelta1+, gammadelta repertoires.

TCRdb applied CATT to the multiplex PCR reads for clone calling. Of over 90,000 delta-chain clones listed, roughly 0.98% are singletons. V shed 5 bases and J 3 bases; nucleotides not matched to a gene: 38. The CDR3 has 26 amino acids. Germline lookup yields CDR1 TSWWSYY and CDR2 QGS. This TCR was sampled from a pool of human donors (malaria-infected and uninfected, not separated). Sequencing used gamma-delta T cells from blood. This sequence joins TRDV1 and TRDJ1, with TRDD3 identical over 11 bases. CDR3 bases: TGTGCTCTTGGGAAAAAAGAACGGAAGGGTCCTACAGGGGGTAGGTACTGGGGGATATTTGCCGATAAACTCATCTTT. Translation gives CALGKKERKGPTGGRYWGIFADKLIF.